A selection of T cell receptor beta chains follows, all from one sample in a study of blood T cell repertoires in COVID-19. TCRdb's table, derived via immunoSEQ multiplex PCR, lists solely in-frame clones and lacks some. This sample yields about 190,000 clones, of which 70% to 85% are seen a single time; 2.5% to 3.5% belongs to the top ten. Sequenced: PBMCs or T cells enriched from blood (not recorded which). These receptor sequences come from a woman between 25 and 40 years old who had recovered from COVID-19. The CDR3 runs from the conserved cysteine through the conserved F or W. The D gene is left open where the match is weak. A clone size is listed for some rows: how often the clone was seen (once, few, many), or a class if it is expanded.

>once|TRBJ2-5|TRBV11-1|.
TGTGCCAGCAGCTTAGATTCCTCTGGGCTACAAGAGACCCAGTACTTC
CASSLDSSGLQETQYF
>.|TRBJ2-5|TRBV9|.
TGTGCCAGCAGCGTAGACTCTGCAGAGACCCAGTACTTC
CASSVDSAETQYF
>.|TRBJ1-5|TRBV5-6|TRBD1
TGTGCCAGCAGCCTCACAGGGGGACGTCAGGCCCAGCATTTT
CASSLTGGRQAQHF
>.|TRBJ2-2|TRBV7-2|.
TGTGCCAGCAGCTTGCGGTGGGGCAAGAACACCGGGGAGCTGTTTTTT
CASSLRWGKNTGELFF
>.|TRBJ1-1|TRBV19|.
TGTGCCAGTAGTATCCGATCGGGGGGGTCTGAAGCTTTCTTT
CASSIRSGGSEAFF
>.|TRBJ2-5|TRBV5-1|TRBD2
TGCGCCAGCAGTCCGGGACTAGCGGGGGGGTTCCAAGAGACCCAGTACTTC
CASSPGLAGGFQETQYF
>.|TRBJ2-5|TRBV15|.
TGTGCCACCAGCAGAGGACAGGAGCAAGAGACCCAGTACTTC
CATSRGQEQETQYF
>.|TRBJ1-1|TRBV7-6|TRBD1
TGTGCCAGCAGCTTAGGGACAGGACTGAACACTGAAGCTTTCTTT
CASSLGTGLNTEAFF
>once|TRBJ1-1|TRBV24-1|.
TGTGCCACCAGTGACGCAGGGATTGCTGAAGCTTTCTTT
CATSDAGIAEAFF
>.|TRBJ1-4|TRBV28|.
TGTGCCAGCACCGAGTGGGGGCGTGAAAAACTGTTTTTT
CASTEWGREKLFF
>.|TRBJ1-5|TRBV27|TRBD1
TGTGCCAGCAGTCTACAGGGGGCTGTCAATCAGCCCCAGCATTTT
CASSLQGAVNQPQHF
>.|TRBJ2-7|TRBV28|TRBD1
TGTGCCAGCAGGACCCCGGGACAGGGGAAAGAGCAGTACTTC
CASRTPGQGKEQYF
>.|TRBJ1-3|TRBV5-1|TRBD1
TGCGCCAGCAGCTTAACAGGGGGTCCAAGAAACACCATATATTTT
CASSLTGGPRNTIYF
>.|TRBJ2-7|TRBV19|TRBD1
TGTGCCAGTAGGCCCGGGACAGGGGACGAGCAGTACTTC
CASRPGTGDEQYF
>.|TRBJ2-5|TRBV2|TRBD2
TGTGCCAGCAGTGAATCGAGCGGGGGAGGAGGGACCCAGTACTTC
CASSESSGGGGTQYF
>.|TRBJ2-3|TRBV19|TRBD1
TGTGCCAGTAGTGTGGACAGGCCCCGAGATACGCAGTATTTT
CASSVDRPRDTQYF
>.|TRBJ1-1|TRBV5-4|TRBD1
TGTGCCAGCAGCCGTGGACAGGGAGGGGGAATAAGGAACACTGAAGCTTTCTTT
CASSRGQGGGIRNTEAFF
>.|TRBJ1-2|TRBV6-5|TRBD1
TGTGCCAGCAGACCCTCAGGGACAGCCTATGGCTACACCTTC
CASRPSGTAYGYTF
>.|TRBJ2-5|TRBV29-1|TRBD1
TGCAGCGGGATGAGACAGGGCGGAGAGACCCAGTACTTC
CSGMRQGGETQYF
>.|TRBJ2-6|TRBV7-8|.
TGTGCCAGCAGATCAACAGGGCGGGAGTCTGGGGCCAACGTCCTGACTTTC
CASRSTGRESGANVLTF